Presented here are 18 T cell receptor beta chains from one specimen sequenced in a study of blood T cells in healthy people across ages (dated by TCRdb to between 2015 and 2017). The method was 5' RACE. The sequencer listed for this sample is Illumina HiSeq 2500. A second roughly 7 to 11 cycle PCR used a sample-barcoded 5' primer and a J-beta primer mix. The public reads were run again by TCRdb, first through fastp at Q25 and then through MiXCR, and only productive beta chains were kept. For every CDR3 protein sequence, its rows merge into one entry that carries the most common genes and DNA. The sample table lists some 920,000 distinct CDR3 sequences, approximately 50% of them with a count of one. Of the sample, roughly a fifth falls within the top ten clones. Sequences were obtained from blood. The receptors derive from a woman aged 55-75 years in good health.

The chain couples TRBV11-1 to TRBJ2-2; 10 nucleotides line up with TRBD2. J was trimmed by 7 bases and V by 4 bases; bases with no gene match: 9. Germline CDR1 SGHAT, CDR2 FQDESV (reference sequence). CDR3 length equals 16 residues. CDR3 region: CASSSSGTSEGGELFF. The CDR3, as DNA: TGTGCCAGCAGCTCTTCCGGGACTAGCGAAGGCGGGGAGCTGTTTTTT.

V gene TRBV3-1 combines with J gene TRBJ1-4; TRBD1 matches 7 bases. The CDR3 consists of 15 residues. CDR1 is LGHDT, CDR2 YNNKEL, per germline (reference sequence). Trimming cost V 5 bases and J 11 bases; bases outside gene matches: 14. The CDR3 sequence: CASSDWGTASEKLFF. The CDR3 DNA sequence: TGTGCCAGCAGCGATTGGGGGACAGCGAGTGAGAAACTGTTTTTT.

The chain couples TRBV12-3 or TRBV12-4 to TRBJ1-2; TRBD1 matches 7 bases. V lost 5 bases and J lost 12; bases outside the gene matches: 6. This CDR3 region has 11 residues. CDR3 nucleotides: TGTGCCAGCAGTATCCAGGGGGGCCACACCTTC. This encodes CASSIQGGHTF.

This clonotype was found a few times. This chain joins TRBV27 and TRBJ2-7; D assignment may be TRBD1 or TRBD2 (6 bases each). CDR1 and CDR2 (germline): MNHEY, SMNVEV (reference sequence). V lost 5 bases and J 5 bases, leaving 16 bases between the germline ends. This CDR3 comprises 14 residues. CDR3 coding DNA: TGTGCCAGCAGTGCATTTTGGGGGGCGGACGAGCAGTACTTC. Amino acid sequence: CASSAFWGADEQYF.

The J gene is TRBJ2-4, the V gene TRBV7-2, with D unresolved. From germline, CDR1 is SGHTA and CDR2 FQGNSA. V lost 4 bases and J lost 9, with 25 bases in between. CDR3 length: 17 residues. DNA of the CDR3: TGTGCCAGCAGCTCCCTTAGGGCCGGCGGTGGGGTGGGCATTCAGTACTTC. This codes for CASSSLRAGGGVGIQYF.

This chain uses TRBV11-3 with TRBJ2-3; D is unresolved. Germline V gene sequence: CDR1 SGHNT, CDR2 YENEEA. V lost 5 bases, J lost 2 bases, and 17 bases lay in between. The CDR3 runs to 16 residues. Here the CDR3 DNA reads TGTGCCAGCAGCCGATCTTCGAGCGCACACACAGATACGCAGTATTTT. Translated, it gives CASSRSSSAHTDTQYF.

This clonotype was seen just once. This chain joins TRBV3-1 and TRBJ2-1, with D possibly being TRBD2 (5 bases). There are 15 residues in the CDR3. CDR1 and CDR2 (germline): LGHDT, YNNKEL (reference sequence). Trimming shortened V by 5 bases and J by 7 bases, and 18 bases separated the two germline ends. DNA of the CDR3: TGTGCCAGCAGCAAACTAGAATCCCCTGGGAATGAGCAGTTCTTC. As protein: CASSKLESPGNEQFF.

The gene calls are TRBV6-5 and TRBJ2-1; a possible D gene is TRBD1 (7 bases). The germline V gene has CDR1 MNHEY and CDR2 SVGAGI. Trimming removed 8 bases from V and 5 bases from J, with 13 bases in between. CDR3 length equals 13 residues. The CDR3 loop is CASAGGNNNEQFF. In DNA, the CDR3 is TGTGCCAGCGCAGGGGGGAACAACAATGAGCAGTTCTTC.

There are a few counts of this clonotype. CDR3 nucleotides: TGTGCCAGCAGTTACAGGGCCTGGAATGAAAAACTGTTTTTT. This codes for CASSYRAWNEKLFF. The chain is built from TRBV6-2 or TRBV6-3 and TRBJ1-4, with unresolved D. This CDR3 region has 14 residues. Trimming removed 2 bases at V and 5 bases at J, with 9 bases between. Germline V CDR1 and CDR2: MNHEY, SVGEGT.

This clonotype was observed a handful of times. The V gene is TRBV20-1, the J gene TRBJ2-3; TRBD1 is a possible D gene (5 bases). The CDR3 is 11 residues long. Germline CDR1 reads DFQATT; CDR2 reads SNEGSKA (reference sequence). V was trimmed by 6 bases and J by 4 bases, leaving 8 bases between them. This CDR3 is CSAKQADTQYF. The DNA of the CDR3 is TGCAGTGCCAAACAGGCAGATACGCAGTATTTT.

This clonotype was seen only a few times. The chain has TRBV4-3 and TRBJ2-3, with D perhaps TRBD2 (6 bases). The CDR3 consists of 15 residues. CDR1 LGHNA and CDR2 YSLEER come from the germline V gene. V was trimmed by 4 bases and J by 6 bases, leaving 17 bases between them. CDR3 DNA: TGCGCCAGCAGCCGGGACTCAGGGAATAGGGATACGCAGTATTTT. Protein product: CASSRDSGNRDTQYF.

This chain uses TRBV28 with TRBJ2-5, with a tentative D call TRBD2 (5 bases). The CDR3 extends over 15 amino acids. CDR1 is MDHEN and CDR2 is SYDVKM in the germline V gene. V dropped 7 bases and J dropped 11 bases, with 26 bases sitting between them. This CDR3 is CASKAAEGVGNEQYF. The DNA of the CDR3 is TGTGCCAGCAAGGCGGCTGAGGGAGTGGGCAATGAGCAGTACTTC.

Ten or more counts support this clonotype. The gene calls are TRBV5-1 and TRBJ2-7; the D is unclear. Trimming left V 0 bases short and J 3 bases short, with 7 bases between. This CDR3 spans 13 amino acids. CDR1 SGHRS and CDR2 YFSETQ come from the germline V gene. CDR3 sequence reads: CASSLDGYYEQYF. In nucleotides, the CDR3 is TGCGCCAGCAGCTTGGACGGATACTACGAGCAGTACTTC.

This chain joins TRBV20-1 and TRBJ1-1; D ambiguous. This CDR3 contains 13 residues. V was clipped by 8 bases and J by 2 bases, with 15 bases between them. From germline, CDR1 is DFQATT and CDR2 SNEGSKA (reference sequence). The CDR3 loop reads CSQRGPFNTEAFF. The CDR3 DNA reads TGCAGTCAACGCGGCCCCTTCAACACTGAAGCTTTCTTT.

This clonotype was observed once. The chain couples TRBV20-1 to TRBJ2-3, with 14 bases aligning to TRBD2. This CDR3 is 14 amino acids long. CDR1 is DFQATT and CDR2 is SNEGSKA in the germline V gene (reference sequence). J was trimmed by 5 bases and V by 8 bases; bases with no gene match: 6. The CDR3 sequence is CSSGLAGVGDTQYF. CDR3 nucleotide sequence: TGCAGTTCGGGACTAGCGGGAGTCGGAGATACGCAGTATTTT.

The chain links TRBV7-2 to TRBJ1-2; TRBD1 matches 8 bases. V trimming: 5 bases; J trimming: 6 bases; junction bases outside the gene matches: 11. Germline CDR1 SGHTA, CDR2 FQGNSA. The CDR3 consists of 15 residues. DNA of the CDR3: TGTGCCAGCAGCACAAGGACAGGGTTGGCGGATGGCTACACCTTC. Its protein is CASSTRTGLADGYTF.

There are a few counts of this clonotype. The rearrangement links TRBV7-9 to TRBJ2-7; 7 nucleotides match TRBD2. The CDR3 spans 14 residues. The V and J ends lost 3 bases and 10 bases, in that order; junction bases with no gene match: 12. CDR1 SEHNR and CDR2 FQNEAQ come from the germline V gene (reference sequence). The CDR3 DNA follows: TGTGCCAGCAGCTTTCAGGCGGGAGTTTTCCCCCAGTACTTC. This codes for CASSFQAGVFPQYF.

The table lists this clonotype with a few counts. The V gene is TRBV5-1, the J gene TRBJ1-2; no clear D gene. The CDR3 runs 12 residues. Germline values: CDR1 SGHRS, CDR2 YFSETQ. V lost 2 bases, J lost 10 bases, and 12 bases lay in between. CDR3 sequence: CASSFGVQDYTF. The CDR3 DNA is TGCGCCAGCAGCTTCGGGGTTCAGGACTACACCTTC. The whole variable domain, filled in from reference TRBV5-1 and TRBJ1-2, reads KAGVTQTPRYLIKTRGQQVTLSCSPISGHRSVSWYQQTPGQGLQFLFEYFSETQRNKGNFPGRFSGRQFSNSRSEMNVSTLELGDSALYLCASSFGVQDYTFGSGTRLTVV.